This T cell receptor (beta chain) was captured by sequencing in a study of human T cells and chemical hapten exposure. General study points: Those TCRs sitting above 1 in 1000 frequency stayed the same with DPC sensitization.

RNA extraction used unfractionated whole blood as the source of total RNA. This CDR3 spans 15 amino acids. Deletions cut 6 bases from V and 0 bases from J, with 13 bases between. Germline assignment: CDR1 MNHEY and CDR2 SVGAGI. As the library was built, unique molecular identifiers were attached to individual cDNA molecules. Authors' processing steps: Sample TCR counts, which ranged from roughly 20,000 to 750,000, had a median of 95,638. TCRdb passed the 5' RACE reads through MiXCR, listing each CDR3 protein once. TCRdb, not the original authors, processed these V and J calls. The profile shows 95,000 to 120,000 distinct CDR3 sequences, approximately 20% of them singletons. This clonotype was seen a few times. The antigen is not known.

The genes are TRBV6-5 and TRBJ2-3, with D maybe TRBD1 (5 bases). The source is a human donor in good health. The CDR3 DNA reads TGTGCCAGCAGCTACGACAGTTCTAGCACAGATACGCAGTATTTT. Residues: CASSYDSSSTDTQYF.